These T cell receptor beta chains were read from a single sample in a study of blood T cell repertoires in COVID-19. The table came from immunoSEQ multiplex PCR; TCRdb's copy has only in-frame clones and leaves some out. The profile shows 390,000 or so clones, around 87% of them singletons. The specimen was peripheral blood. These receptors all come from a woman aged 25 to 39 with COVID-19, enrolled during active disease. Both conserved end residues are part of each CDR3. The D gene is left open where the match is weak. Only part of the rows carry a size: once, few, many, or a class if the clone is expanded.

size	length	V	J	D	CDR3	DNA
NA	15	TRBV29-1	TRBJ2-5	TRBD1	CSVEDRTGYTKTQYF	TGCAGCGTTGAAGACCGGACAGGGTACACGAAGACCCAGTACTTC
NA	12	TRBV19	TRBJ2-5	TRBD1	CASGQVKETQYF	TGTGCCAGTGGACAGGTGAAAGAGACCCAGTACTTC
NA	15	TRBV5-5	TRBJ2-7	NA	CASSSDAGTPSGEYF	TGTGCCAGCAGCTCTGATGCGGGGACTCCATCGGGGGAGTACTTC
NA	18	TRBV3-1/TRBV3-2	TRBJ2-7	TRBD2	CASSQSTLRTSGSYEQYF	TGTGCCAGCAGCCAATCGACACTACGGACTAGCGGCTCCTACGAGCAGTACTTC
NA	13	TRBV3-1/TRBV3-2	TRBJ2-1	TRBD2	CASGEGLRDEQFF	TGTGCCAGCGGGGAGGGGTTAAGGGATGAGCAGTTCTTC
NA	12	TRBV25-1	TRBJ2-5	NA	CASSDGEETQYF	TGTGCCAGCAGTGACGGAGAAGAGACCCAGTACTTC
NA	13	TRBV28	TRBJ1-6	NA	CASLERPPGTLHF	TGTGCCAGCCTAGAGAGGCCCCCGGGGACCCTCCACTTT
few	16	TRBV3-1/TRBV3-2	TRBJ2-7	TRBD2	CASSQDGGTSEDEQYF	TGTGCCAGCAGCCAAGACGGGGGGACGAGTGAGGACGAGCAGTACTTC
NA	13	TRBV25-1	TRBJ1-1	NA	CASTRQTSTEAFF	TGTGCCAGCACCCGACAGACAAGCACTGAAGCTTTCTTT
once	15	TRBV6-5	TRBJ2-7	NA	CASRPSISRLDEQYF	TGTGCCAGCAGACCTTCTATTTCCAGACTTGACGAGCAGTACTTC
NA	15	TRBV20-1	TRBJ1-6	TRBD1	CSASPPRQGNSPLHF	TGCAGTGCTAGTCCCCCCCGACAGGGTAATTCACCCCTCCACTTT
NA	14	TRBV30	TRBJ2-5	NA	CAWSLGHIRETQYF	TGTGCCTGGAGTCTTGGACACATTAGGGAGACCCAGTACTTC
NA	14	TRBV27	TRBJ1-2	TRBD1	CASSLDRNNYGYTF	TGTGCCAGCAGTTTGGACAGGAACAACTATGGCTACACCTTC
NA	17	TRBV11-2	TRBJ2-4	TRBD1	CASSWIDRGLAKNIQYF	TGTGCCAGCAGCTGGATTGACAGGGGGCTGGCCAAAAACATTCAGTACTTC
NA	15	TRBV30	TRBJ1-4	TRBD1	CAWSGQGATNEKLFF	TGTGCCTGGAGTGGACAGGGGGCAACTAATGAAAAACTGTTTTTT
once	16	TRBV5-6	TRBJ2-1	TRBD1	CASSRGTGGPYNEQFF	TGTGCCAGCAGCAGGGGGACAGGGGGCCCCTACAATGAGCAGTTCTTC
NA	13	TRBV11-2	TRBJ2-7	NA	CASSGELGYEQYF	TGTGCCAGTTCAGGGGAACTCGGCTACGAGCAGTACTTC
NA	15	TRBV2	TRBJ2-7	NA	CASSEARLGSYEQYF	TGTGCCAGCAGTGAAGCGCGGCTAGGTTCCTACGAGCAGTACTTC
NA	15	TRBV6-1	TRBJ1-2	NA	CASSERPGANYGYTF	TGTGCCAGCAGTGAAAGGCCCGGAGCTAACTATGGCTACACCTTC
few	12	TRBV12-5	TRBJ2-3	NA	CASGLAGDTQYF	TGTGCTAGTGGTTTGGCAGGCGATACGCAGTATTTT
NA	15	TRBV6-2/TRBV6-3	TRBJ2-7	TRBD1	CASSYEARGWNEQYF	TGTGCCAGCAGTTACGAGGCCAGGGGGTGGAACGAGCAGTACTTC
few	16	TRBV7-2	TRBJ2-2	TRBD2	CASSQRLAGGSGELFF	TGTGCCAGCAGCCAACGACTAGCGGGAGGTTCGGGGGAGCTGTTTTTT
NA	15	TRBV19	TRBJ1-5	NA	CATSDRFNSNQPQHF	TGTGCCACCTCCGACAGGTTCAATAGCAATCAGCCCCAGCATTTT
NA	16	TRBV29-1	TRBJ2-3	NA	CSVRGEGVVGTDTQYF	TGCAGCGTCCGGGGGGAGGGGGTAGTCGGGACAGATACGCAGTATTTT
NA	17	TRBV7-6	TRBJ1-5	NA	CASSLESRTYSNQPQHF	TGTGCCAGCAGCTTGGAGAGCAGAACCTATAGCAATCAGCCCCAGCATTTT
NA	16	TRBV5-1	TRBJ2-1	TRBD1	CASQLGTGYTYNEQFF	TGCGCCAGCCAACTAGGGACAGGGTATACCTACAATGAGCAGTTCTTC
NA	14	TRBV5-5	TRBJ1-2	NA	CASSLAPERGGYTF	TGTGCCAGCAGCTTGGCACCAGAGAGAGGAGGCTACACCTTC
NA	16	TRBV23-1	TRBJ2-3	NA	CASTPQRFYSTDTQYF	TGCGCCAGCACCCCACAGAGATTTTATAGCACAGATACGCAGTATTTT
once	16	TRBV6-2/TRBV6-3	TRBJ1-5	TRBD1	CASSYGAGGAFQPQHF	TGTGCCAGCAGTTACGGGGCAGGGGGCGCGTTTCAGCCCCAGCATTTT
NA	15	TRBV6-6	TRBJ2-7	TRBD2	CASTSLAGGLYEQYF	TGTGCCAGCACCTCTCTAGCGGGAGGCCTCTACGAGCAGTACTTC
NA	15	TRBV6-1	TRBJ1-1	TRBD1	CASSEWTGEVTEAFF	TGTGCCAGCAGTGAATGGACAGGGGAGGTCACTGAAGCTTTCTTT
NA	14	TRBV10-3	TRBJ2-7	TRBD1	CAISRQGARDEQYF	TGTGCCATCAGCCGACAGGGGGCGCGGGACGAGCAGTACTTC
NA	16	TRBV11-2	TRBJ2-3	NA	CASSLGRLALTDTQYF	TGTGCCAGCAGCTTAGGGCGGCTAGCTCTAACAGATACGCAGTATTTT
NA	13	TRBV4-1	TRBJ2-1	NA	CASSRDNSNEQFF	TGCGCCAGCAGCCGAGATAACAGCAATGAGCAGTTCTTC
NA	14	TRBV6-2/TRBV6-3	TRBJ1-2	NA	CASSGTRQDNGYTF	TGTGCCAGCAGTGGAACAAGACAGGATAATGGCTACACCTTC
NA	11	TRBV20-1	TRBJ1-1	NA	CSAREVQKAFF	TGCAGTGCTAGAGAGGTCCAGAAAGCTTTCTTT
NA	16	TRBV2	TRBJ1-5	NA	CASSEKGWGSNQPQHF	TGTGCCAGCAGTGAGAAGGGGTGGGGTAGCAATCAGCCCCAGCATTTT
NA	16	TRBV9	TRBJ2-3	NA	CASSTRVVAGTDTQYF	TGTGCCAGCAGCACCCGTGTCGTAGCGGGCACAGATACGCAGTATTTT
NA	13	TRBV2	TRBJ2-5	NA	CASTYPGAETQYF	TGTGCCAGCACCTACCCGGGAGCCGAGACCCAGTACTTC
NA	14	TRBV6-6	TRBJ2-7	NA	CASSYSAGYYEQYF	TGTGCCAGCAGTTACTCCGCAGGATACTACGAGCAGTACTTC
NA	16	TRBV19	TRBJ2-7	TRBD2	CASSIDRLAGDHEQYF	TGTGCCAGTAGTATAGATCGGTTAGCGGGAGACCACGAGCAGTACTTC
once	15	TRBV5-1	TRBJ2-7	NA	CASHNSIRGSYEQYF	TGCGCCAGCCATAACTCGATCAGGGGTTCCTACGAGCAGTACTTC
NA	18	TRBV12-5	TRBJ2-1	TRBD2	CASGLTPDGTRRSEEQFF	TGTGCTAGTGGTTTGACCCCTGACGGGACTAGGCGCTCCGAGGAGCAGTTCTTC
NA	15	TRBV24-1	TRBJ1-1	TRBD1	CATSASGTGGTEAFF	TGTGCCACCAGTGCCTCCGGGACAGGGGGGACTGAAGCTTTCTTT
NA	16	TRBV13	TRBJ1-5	TRBD1	CASSLGRTGGDQPQHF	TGTGCCAGCAGCTTAGGGAGGACAGGGGGGGATCAGCCCCAGCATTTT
NA	14	TRBV15	TRBJ2-1	NA	CATSRAGVGDEQFF	TGTGCCACCAGCAGAGCGGGAGTGGGGGATGAGCAGTTCTTC
NA	16	TRBV5-3	TRBJ1-4	NA	CARSLETFHPNEKLFF	TGTGCCAGAAGCTTGGAGACATTCCACCCTAATGAAAAACTGTTTTTT
NA	15	TRBV5-1	TRBJ1-2	NA	CASSLGTAANYGYTF	TGCGCCAGCAGCTTGGGGACAGCAGCTAACTATGGCTACACCTTC
NA	13	TRBV25-1	TRBJ2-7	NA	CASARTGTYEQYF	TGTGCCAGCGCCAGGACGGGAACCTACGAGCAGTACTTC
NA	16	TRBV4-2	TRBJ2-5	TRBD2	CASSQDPSGPGETQYF	TGTGCCAGCAGCCAAGACCCTAGCGGGCCGGGGGAGACCCAGTACTTC
NA	17	TRBV30	TRBJ1-3	TRBD1	CARTRAGQAFSGNTIYF	TGTGCCCGCACGAGGGCCGGACAGGCCTTCTCTGGAAACACCATATATTTT
NA	13	TRBV12-3/TRBV12-4	TRBJ1-5	NA	CASSFWGGQPQHF	TGTGCCAGCAGTTTCTGGGGAGGGCAGCCCCAGCATTTT
NA	13	TRBV11-2	TRBJ2-2	NA	CASAAAGTGELFF	TGTGCCAGTGCGGCGGCGGGCACCGGGGAGCTGTTTTTT